These 32 T cell receptor beta chains came from one sample sequenced in a study of blood T cell repertoires in COVID-19 (dated by TCRdb to 2019 to 2021). The library was obtained by the immunoSEQ multiplex PCR assay. This is the immuneACCESS table as TCRdb keeps it, with only in-frame sequences that have V and J called. A part of the clones is gone; compared with another copy, unresolved V genes explain less than half, and the rest is unexplained. The sample table contains over 200,000 clones; only one count was recorded for 80% of them. 5.1% of the sample lies in the top ten. The sequenced material came from peripheral blood. Receptor source: a human donor in a cohort sampled during active COVID-19.

This chain connects TRBV11-2 to TRBJ2-5; a weak D match, TRBD2 (6 bases). CDR3 length: 16 amino acids. Germline CDR1 SGHAT, CDR2 FQNNGV. Deletions cut 5 bases from V and 0 bases from J, with 16 bases between. CDR3 coding DNA: TGTGCCAGCAGCCAAACCACCGGGACTTACCAAGAGACCCAGTACTTC. It codes for CASSQTTGTYQETQYF.

In this sample, this clone turned up once. The rearrangement links TRBV28 to TRBJ1-2, with D maybe TRBD1 (6 bases). V lost 10 bases and J lost 4, with 13 bases in between. Per germline, CDR1 MDHEN and CDR2 SYDVKM. This CDR3 comprises 12 residues. CDR3 sequence: CATDQGLYGYTF. In DNA, the CDR3 is TGTGCCACCGACCAGGGGCTCTATGGCTACACCTTC.

This sequence joins TRBV7-9 and TRBJ1-3, with TRBD1 as a possible D gene (5 bases). Germline CDR1 and CDR2: SEHNR and FQNEAQ (reference sequence). CDR3 size: 15 residues. V shed 7 bases and J shed 8 bases, with 21 bases lying between them. The DNA for the CDR3 is TGTGCCAGCAACCGGGACTCGCAAAGTAGAGACACCATATATTTT. Translation gives CASNRDSQSRDTIYF.

This clone was seen a single time. The genes are TRBV9 and TRBJ1-4, with 7 bases aligning to TRBD1. This CDR3 is 16 amino acids long. The germline gives CDR1 SGDLS, CDR2 YYNGEE. V lost 3 bases to trimming and J lost 5 bases; unmatched junction nucleotides: 10. Here the CDR3 DNA reads TGTGCCAGCAGCGCGGGACAGAGCTGGAGGAATGAAAAACTGTTTTTT. Amino acid sequence: CASSAGQSWRNEKLFF.

The V and J genes are TRBV6-1 and TRBJ2-7; TRBD2 might be the D (6 bases). The CDR3 has 15 amino acids. Germline V gene sequence: CDR1 MNHNS, CDR2 SASEGT. Deletions cut 2 bases from V and 2 bases from J, with 13 bases between. This chain's CDR3 is CASSEPGEKTYEQYF. In nucleotides, the CDR3 is TGTGCCAGCAGTGAACCGGGGGAAAAGACCTACGAGCAGTACTTC.

V usage is TRBV5-5 and J usage is TRBJ2-7; D might be TRBD1 (5 bases). Germline assignment: CDR1 SGHKS and CDR2 YYEKEE (reference sequence). The V end was cut by 5 bases, the J end by 7 bases, with 19 bases between. The length of the CDR3 is 14 residues. This CDR3 is CASRGWGGREEQYF. The CDR3 DNA is TGTGCCAGCAGGGGTTGGGGCGGCCGAGAGGAGCAGTACTTC.

The chain joins TRBV28 to TRBJ1-5; the D gene is possibly TRBD1 (6 bases). V was clipped by 4 bases and J by 6 bases, with 16 bases between them. The CDR3 covers 15 residues. CDR1 MDHEN and CDR2 SYDVKM come from the germline V gene. Here the CDR3 reads CASSSGAGVGQPQHF. The CDR3 region has the DNA TGTGCCAGCAGTTCAGGGGCCGGAGTGGGTCAGCCCCAGCATTTT.

V gene TRBV2 combines with J gene TRBJ2-3; 7 bases are a match to TRBD2. Germline V CDR1 and CDR2: SNHLY, FYNNEI. CDR3 size: 16 residues. J lost 4 bases, V lost 5 bases, and 12 bases had no gene match. The CDR3 DNA follows: TGTGCCAGCAGTTTAGTAGGGAGACTAGCTGCAGATACGCAGTATTTT. Protein sequence: CASSLVGRLAADTQYF.

The chain has TRBV5-1 and TRBJ1-1; 10 nucleotides agree with TRBD1. With V trimmed by 7 bases and J by 4 bases, 4 bases remained unmatched. Germline V gene sequence: CDR1 SGHRS, CDR2 YFSETQ. The length of the CDR3 is 13 residues. CDR3 sequence (DNA): TGCGCCAGCGCGGACAGGGGGGGCACTGAAGCTTTCTTT. It yields the protein CASADRGGTEAFF.

The rearrangement uses TRBV6-2 or TRBV6-3 and TRBJ2-2; weak D call: TRBD2 (6 bases). Germline CDR1 MNHEY, CDR2 SVGEGT. The CDR3 has 17 amino acids. Trimming cost V 2 bases and J 4 bases, with 17 bases left between them. DNA for the CDR3: TGTGCCAGCAGTTACCCCGGACGCGGGATAATCACCGGGGAGCTGTTTTTT. Translation: CASSYPGRGIITGELFF.

This clone occurred many times. The V gene is TRBV6-6, the J gene TRBJ1-1; D call uncertain. This CDR3 has 16 amino acids. CDR1 is MNHNY and CDR2 is SVGAGI in the germline V gene (reference sequence). V was shortened by 6 bases and J by 0 bases, with 17 bases between the two germline ends. CDR3 in DNA: TGTGCCAGCAGACGCAGTATAGAGGGCATGAACACTGAAGCTTTCTTT. Amino acids: CASRRSIEGMNTEAFF.

The chain joins TRBV7-2 to TRBJ2-5; 15 nucleotides agree with TRBD2. CDR3 length: 16 amino acids. In germline, CDR1 is SGHTA, CDR2 FQGNSA. The junction had 3 bases not matched to a gene; V was cut back by 2 bases and J by 5 bases. Written as DNA, the CDR3 is TGTGCCAGCAGCTTACGGGGACTAGCGGGAGGTGAGACCCAGTACTTC. The encoded protein is CASSLRGLAGGETQYF.

The genes are TRBV29-1 and TRBJ2-2; possible D gene TRBD2, 5 bases. This CDR3 has 14 amino acids. Germline CDR1 is SQVTM and CDR2 is ANQGSEA. Trimming stripped 5 bases from V and 5 bases from J, with 15 bases between. CDR3 sequence: CSVPRDRGTGELFF. CDR3 in DNA: TGCAGCGTTCCCCGAGATCGGGGAACCGGGGAGCTGTTTTTT.

The chain is built from TRBV29-1 and TRBJ1-5, with TRBD1 identical over 8 bases. The trim removed 5 bases at V and 3 bases at J, leaving 6 bases unmatched. CDR3 length: 14 amino acids. CDR1 is SQVTM and CDR2 is ANQGSEA in the germline V gene. This CDR3 reads CSVRDRGINQPQHF. The CDR3 coding sequence is TGCAGCGTTCGAGACAGGGGAATCAATCAGCCCCAGCATTTT.

The chain employs TRBV6-6 and TRBJ1-2; D is unresolved. Germline loops: CDR1 MNHNY, CDR2 SVGAGI (reference sequence). The CDR3 loop spans 15 amino acids. V shed 5 bases and J shed 3 bases, with 16 bases lying between them. The CDR3 sequence is CASSQLGEGHYGYTF. DNA of the CDR3: TGTGCCAGCAGTCAACTCGGGGAGGGCCACTATGGCTACACCTTC.

The gene calls are TRBV19 and TRBJ2-7; 9 nucleotides agree with TRBD2. V was pared by 8 bases and J by 4 bases, with 9 bases of the junction left unmatched. CDR1 is LNHDA, CDR2 SQIVND, per germline (reference sequence). This CDR3 has 14 residues. The CDR3: CASSSGLALYEQYF. CDR3 in DNA: TGTGCCAGTTCGTCCGGACTAGCGCTATACGAGCAGTACTTC.

This chain uses TRBV2 with TRBJ2-5, with D maybe TRBD2 (5 bases). This CDR3 region has 13 residues. Germline CDR1 is SNHLY and CDR2 is FYNNEI. V was shortened by 8 bases and J by 1 base, with 11 bases between the two germline ends. The CDR3 protein is CASLVDFQETQYF. DNA for the CDR3: TGTGCCAGCCTGGTGGACTTCCAAGAGACCCAGTACTTC. The complete variable domain, with remaining parts taken from reference TRBV2 and TRBJ2-5, reads EPEVTQTPSHQVTQMGQEVILRCVPISNHLYFYWYRQILGQKVEFLVSFYNNEISEKSEIFDDQFSVERPDGSNFTLKIRSTKLEDSAMYFCASLVDFQETQYFGPGTRLLVL.

The rearrangement joins TRBV28 to TRBJ1-5, with no clear D. This CDR3 spans 12 amino acids. V was cut by 2 bases and J by 6 bases, with 5 bases left in between. Germline assignment: CDR1 MDHEN and CDR2 SYDVKM. The CDR3, as DNA: TGTGCCAGCAGTTTACCGGTTCAGCCCCAGCATTTT. Protein product: CASSLPVQPQHF.

J is TRBJ1-2 and V is TRBV9, with 8 bases lining up with TRBD1. This CDR3 has 14 residues. V gave up 3 bases and J gave up 4 bases; unmatched junction bases: 5. Germline values: CDR1 SGDLS, CDR2 YYNGEE. In nucleotides, the CDR3 is TGTGCCAGCAGCGCCGGACAGGGTGGCTATGGCTACACCTTC. Residues: CASSAGQGGYGYTF.

There are a few counts of this clone. The gene calls are TRBV20-1 and TRBJ2-7; TRBD1 aligns across 8 bases. V gave up 5 bases and J gave up 7 bases; unmatched junction bases: 4. The V gene's germline CDR1 is DFQATT and CDR2 SNEGSKA (reference sequence). There are 11 residues in the CDR3. This CDR3 reads CSARQGREQYF. CDR3 nucleotides: TGCAGTGCTCGACAGGGGCGTGAGCAGTACTTC.

The gene calls are TRBV28 and TRBJ2-1; TRBD2 matches at 10 bases. Germline V gene data show CDR1 as MDHEN and CDR2 as SYDVKM. The CDR3 runs to 15 residues. Losses at the gene ends were 5 bases for V and 2 bases for J; bases not matched to a gene: 3. The CDR3 spells CASSPSGRAYNEQFF. DNA of the CDR3: TGTGCCAGCAGTCCAAGCGGGAGGGCCTACAATGAGCAGTTCTTC.

This chain links TRBV30 with TRBJ1-4, with D hard to call. The CDR3 has 14 residues. V lost 2 bases to trimming and J lost 8 bases, with 15 bases between them. CDR1 and CDR2 from the germline V gene are GTSNPN and SVGIG (reference sequence). The CDR3 here is CAWSTILQREKLFF. CDR3 DNA sequence: TGTGCCTGGAGTACCATACTCCAGAGGGAAAAACTGTTTTTT.

In its sample, this clone was seen once. V gene TRBV28 combines with J gene TRBJ1-2, with D unclear. The germline V and J ends were trimmed by 6 bases and 4 bases, with 15 bases remaining between them. CDR3 length equals 14 residues. Germline CDR1 MDHEN, CDR2 SYDVKM. CDR3 loop: CASRPPLRGYGYTF. The CDR3 DNA is TGTGCCAGCAGACCCCCTTTGCGGGGCTATGGCTACACCTTC.

This clone was counted ten times or more. This chain uses TRBV5-1 with TRBJ2-7; 8 bases are shared with TRBD1. Trimming removed 0 bases from V and 0 bases from J; junction bases left unmatched: 2. Per the germline V gene, CDR1 is SGHRS and CDR2 is YFSETQ. This CDR3 has 15 residues. CDR3 bases: TGCGCCAGCAGCTTGGACGACAGGGGCTCCTACGAGCAGTACTTC. Protein product: CASSLDDRGSYEQYF.

This clone was detected a few times. V is TRBV30 and J is TRBJ1-2; D may be TRBD1 (5 bases). Germline values: CDR1 GTSNPN, CDR2 SVGIG (reference sequence). The CDR3 consists of 14 residues. CDR3 sequence reads: CALRPQGWVGGYTF. CDR3 in DNA: TGTGCTCTCCGACCGCAGGGCTGGGTAGGTGGCTACACCTTC.

V and J are TRBV7-7 and TRBJ2-1, with a weak D call TRBD2 (5 bases). This CDR3 is built from 16 residues. Between the trimmed V and J ends, which lost 5 bases and 5 bases, there was a span of 19 bases. Germline V gives CDR1 SSHAT, CDR2 FNYEAQ (reference sequence). The CDR3 nucleotides are TGTGCCAGCAGCCCCCAGGCGTTCCCGAGGGACAATGAGCAGTTCTTC. Its translation is CASSPQAFPRDNEQFF.

The rearrangement joins TRBV5-1 to TRBJ2-2; D is perhaps TRBD1 (6 bases). The V end was cut by 2 bases, the J end by 7 bases, with 9 bases between. The CDR3 sequence is 13 residues long. Germline V CDR1 and CDR2: SGHRS, YFSETQ. The CDR3 DNA is TGCGCCAGCAGCTTACAGGGTATCGGGGAGCTGTTTTTT. Encoded protein: CASSLQGIGELFF.

The chain recombines TRBV14 with TRBJ1-1; D unresolved. This CDR3 has 15 residues. Trimming pared 0 bases from V and 0 bases from J, leaving 8 bases between. Germline CDR1 SGHDN, CDR2 FVKESK. CDR3 region: CASSQDMAVNTEAFF. DNA of the CDR3: TGTGCCAGCAGCCAAGATATGGCAGTGAACACTGAAGCTTTCTTT. Full variable domain (missing parts from reference TRBV14 and TRBJ1-1): EAGVTQFPSHSVIEKGQTVTLRCDPISGHDNLYWYRRVMGKEIKFLLHFVKESKQDESGMPNNRFLAERTGGTYSTLKVQPAELEDSGVYFCASSQDMAVNTEAFFGQGTRLTVV.

The V call is TRBV6-2 or TRBV6-3, the J call TRBJ2-1; D might be TRBD2 (5 bases). The germline V gene encodes CDR1 MNHEY and CDR2 SVGEGT. The CDR3 extends over 13 amino acids. Trimming left V 6 bases short and J 6 bases short, with 12 bases between. The CDR3 DNA follows: TGTGCCAGCAGCACTAGAAGAAGCAATGAGCAGTTCTTC. Its translation: CASSTRRSNEQFF.

The table lists this clone with a few counts. The same CDR3 also results from other DNA sequences found in this sample. The chain is built from TRBV27 and TRBJ2-5; 7 positions match TRBD1. The J segment lost 2 bases and the V segment lost 5 bases, leaving 5 bases of the junction unmatched. The V gene's germline CDR1 is MNHEY and CDR2 SMNVEV (reference sequence). The CDR3 runs 14 residues. CDR3 sequence: CASSTRDSQETQYF. The CDR3, as DNA: TGTGCCAGCAGTACTCGGGACAGTCAAGAGACCCAGTACTTC.

The V call is TRBV30, the J call TRBJ1-2; D unclear. The V gene lost 2 bases and the J gene lost 2 bases, with 9 bases spanning the gap. Germline CDR1 is GTSNPN and CDR2 is SVGIG (reference sequence). The CDR3 contains 13 residues. The CDR3 sequence: CAWSYVQNYGYTF. The CDR3 DNA reads TGTGCCTGGAGTTATGTACAGAACTATGGCTACACCTTC.

The chain employs TRBV4-2 and TRBJ2-7; TRBD2 matches at 11 bases. V dropped 5 bases and J dropped 3; count of bases not matched to a gene: 6. The germline gives CDR1 LGHNA, CDR2 YNFKEQ. The CDR3 totals 15 residues. The CDR3 protein is CASSSGLADHYEQYF. The DNA for the CDR3 is TGTGCCAGCAGCTCGGGACTAGCGGACCACTACGAGCAGTACTTC.